This TCR beta chain is drawn from a study of regulatory T cells in long-lasting Graves disease. Specified time point: persistent/refractory GD, antithyroid drugs over 5 years with positive TRAb. RNA extracted from PBMCs served as the sequencing template. CDR3 regions were amplified by Arm-PCR using iRepertoire HTBI primers to build TCR beta libraries. One entry per CDR3 protein results from TCRdb running MiXCR on the multiplex PCR reads. Altogether around 460,000 distinct CDR3 sequences are present, under 25% being singletons, with the ten largest covering less than 15%. The CDR3 is 15 residues long. Germline-derived CDR1 and CDR2 are SGHKS and YYEKEE (reference sequence). Trimming cost V 4 bases and J 0 bases, with 11 bases left between them. Details on this clonotype: What it binds is unknown.

Whole-study results and caveats: The study found TRBV28, TRBJ1-2 and TRBJ2-5 favored in persistent disease.

This chain uses TRBV5-5 with TRBJ2-1; D gene uncertain. Material: peripheral blood mononuclear cells (PBMCs), obtained when the disease was refractory, from a patient treated with antithyroid drugs. This TCR came from a female donor with Graves disease. The CDR3 sequence is CASSSLVHSYNEQFF. The DNA for the CDR3 is TGTGCCAGCAGCAGCCTAGTCCACTCCTACAATGAGCAGTTCTTC. The full variable domain, completed using reference TRBV5-5 and TRBJ2-1, is DAGVTQSPTHLIKTRGQQVTLRCSPISGHKSVSWYQQVLGQGPQFIFQYYEKEERGRGNFPDRFSARQFPNYSSELNVNALLLGDSALYLCASSSLVHSYNEQFFGPGTRLTVL.